The sequence of this TCR beta chain was determined in a study of OX40 agonist ivuxolimab in advanced cancers. The table came from immunoSEQ multiplex PCR; TCRdb's copy has only in-frame clones and leaves some out. The sample lists about 59,000 clones; approximately 84% were seen once. This clone appeared a single time. V was shortened by 5 bases and J by 4 bases, with 13 bases between the two germline ends. The CDR3 length is 14 residues. The germline CDR1 and CDR2 sequences are MNHEY and SMNVEV (reference sequence). V gene TRBV27 combines with J gene TRBJ2-3, with D possibly TRBD2 on 6 matching bases. The sample in question was CD4+ or CD8+ T cells sorted from blood, obtained in a trial of the OX40 agonist ivuxolimab. The sequence was obtained from an adult with an advanced solid tumor such as melanoma, head and neck, liver or kidney cancer. CDR3 sequence (DNA): TGTGCCAGCAGTCCCACGTCGGGGGCAGATACGCAGTATTTT. Translated: CASSPTSGADTQYF.